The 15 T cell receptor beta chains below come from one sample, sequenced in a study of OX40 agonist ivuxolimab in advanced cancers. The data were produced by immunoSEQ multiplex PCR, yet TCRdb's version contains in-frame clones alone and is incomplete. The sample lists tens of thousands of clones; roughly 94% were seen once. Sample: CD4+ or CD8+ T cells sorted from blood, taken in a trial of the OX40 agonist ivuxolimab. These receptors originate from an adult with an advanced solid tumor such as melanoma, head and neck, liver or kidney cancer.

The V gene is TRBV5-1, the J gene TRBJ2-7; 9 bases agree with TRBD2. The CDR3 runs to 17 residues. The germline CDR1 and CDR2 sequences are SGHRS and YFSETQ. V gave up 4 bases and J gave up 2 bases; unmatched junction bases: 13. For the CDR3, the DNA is TGCGCCAGCAGCATCGAGATAGCGGGAGAAAGCCCCTACGAGCAGTACTTC. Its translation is CASSIEIAGESPYEQYF. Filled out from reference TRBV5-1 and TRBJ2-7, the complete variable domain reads KAGVTQTPRYLIKTRGQQVTLSCSPISGHRSVSWYQQTPGQGLQFLFEYFSETQRNKGNFPGRFSGRQFSNSRSEMNVSTLELGDSALYLCASSIEIAGESPYEQYFGPGTRLTVT.

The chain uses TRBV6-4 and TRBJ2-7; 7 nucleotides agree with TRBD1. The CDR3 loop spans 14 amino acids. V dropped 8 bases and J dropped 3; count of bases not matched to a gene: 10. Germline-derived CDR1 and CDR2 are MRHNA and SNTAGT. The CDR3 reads CASQWQGDNYEQYF. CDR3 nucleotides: TGTGCCAGCCAATGGCAGGGGGATAACTACGAGCAGTACTTC.

CDR3 residues: CASRGDNAYEQYF. Written as DNA, the CDR3 is TGCGCCAGCAGGGGGGACAACGCCTACGAGCAGTACTTC. V and J are TRBV5-1 and TRBJ2-7; a weak D match, TRBD1 (6 bases). CDR3 length equals 13 residues. CDR1 and CDR2 (germline): SGHRS, YFSETQ. V was clipped by 5 bases and J by 2 bases, with 11 bases between them.

CDR3 sequence reads: CASSPRTGYSYNEQFF. CDR3 in DNA: TGTGCCAGCAGTCCTCGGACTGGCTACTCCTACAATGAGCAGTTCTTC. This sequence joins TRBV14 and TRBJ2-1; weak D call: TRBD2 (5 bases). This CDR3 spans 16 amino acids. Trimming took 6 bases from V and 0 from J, leaving 15 bases between them. Germline-derived CDR1 and CDR2 are SGHDN and FVKESK.

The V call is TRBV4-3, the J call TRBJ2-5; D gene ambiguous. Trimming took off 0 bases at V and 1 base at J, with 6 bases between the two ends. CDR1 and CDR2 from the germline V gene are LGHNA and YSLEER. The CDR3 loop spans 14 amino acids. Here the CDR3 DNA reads TGCGCCAGCAGCCAAGATGACGGCCAAGAGACCCAGTACTTC. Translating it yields CASSQDDGQETQYF.

The CDR3 loop reads CASSLSQGWETQYF. The CDR3 DNA sequence: TGTGCCAGCAGCTTATCCCAGGGATGGGAGACCCAGTACTTC. This chain connects TRBV7-6 to TRBJ2-5; TRBD1 is a possible D gene (5 bases). With 2 bases removed from V and 5 bases from J, the gap between germline ends came to 12 bases. The CDR3 covers 14 residues. Germline V CDR1 and CDR2: SGHVS, FNYEAQ.

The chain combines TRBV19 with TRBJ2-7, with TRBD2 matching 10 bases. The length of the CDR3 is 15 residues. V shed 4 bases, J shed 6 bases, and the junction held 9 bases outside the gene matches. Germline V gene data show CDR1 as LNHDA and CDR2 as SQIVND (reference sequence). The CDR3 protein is CASSTLSSGRVEQYF. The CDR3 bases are TGTGCCAGTAGTACCTTGTCTAGCGGGAGAGTCGAGCAGTACTTC.

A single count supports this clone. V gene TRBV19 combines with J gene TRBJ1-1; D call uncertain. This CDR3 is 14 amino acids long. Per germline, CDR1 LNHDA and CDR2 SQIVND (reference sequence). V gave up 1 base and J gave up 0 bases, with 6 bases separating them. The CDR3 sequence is CASSIVLMNTEAFF. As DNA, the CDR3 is TGTGCCAGTAGTATAGTTCTCATGAACACTGAAGCTTTCTTT.

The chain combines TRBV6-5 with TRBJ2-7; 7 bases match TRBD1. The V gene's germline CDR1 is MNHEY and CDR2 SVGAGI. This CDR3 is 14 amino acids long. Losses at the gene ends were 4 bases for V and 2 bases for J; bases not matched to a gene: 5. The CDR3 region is CASSWDSFTYEQYF. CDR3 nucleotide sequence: TGTGCCAGCAGTTGGGACAGTTTTACCTACGAGCAGTACTTC.

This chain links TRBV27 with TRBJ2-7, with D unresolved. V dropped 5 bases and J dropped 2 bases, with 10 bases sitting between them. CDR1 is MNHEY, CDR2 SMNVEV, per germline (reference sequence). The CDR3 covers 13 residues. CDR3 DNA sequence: TGTGCCAGCAGTCCCCTCCGGCCCTACGAGCAGTACTTC. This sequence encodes CASSPLRPYEQYF.

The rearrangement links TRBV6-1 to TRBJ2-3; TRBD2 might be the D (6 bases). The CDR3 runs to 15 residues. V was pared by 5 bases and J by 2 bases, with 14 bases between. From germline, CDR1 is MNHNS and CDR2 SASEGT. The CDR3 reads CASSLRDSITDTQYF. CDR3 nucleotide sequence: TGTGCCAGCAGTCTTAGGGACTCCATCACAGATACGCAGTATTTT.

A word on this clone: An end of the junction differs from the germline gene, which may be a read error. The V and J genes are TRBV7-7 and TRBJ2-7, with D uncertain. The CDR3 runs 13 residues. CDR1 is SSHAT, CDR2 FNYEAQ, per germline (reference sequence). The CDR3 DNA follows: TGTGCTAGCAGCTTAGGCGTCTGGGGCGAGCAGTACTTC. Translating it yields CASSLGVWGEQYF.

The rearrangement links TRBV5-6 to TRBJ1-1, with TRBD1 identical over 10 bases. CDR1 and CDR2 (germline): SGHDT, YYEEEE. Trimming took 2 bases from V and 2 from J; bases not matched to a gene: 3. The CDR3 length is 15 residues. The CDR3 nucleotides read TGTGCCAGCAGCTTACGGGACAGGGGTAACACTGAAGCTTTCTTT. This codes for CASSLRDRGNTEAFF.

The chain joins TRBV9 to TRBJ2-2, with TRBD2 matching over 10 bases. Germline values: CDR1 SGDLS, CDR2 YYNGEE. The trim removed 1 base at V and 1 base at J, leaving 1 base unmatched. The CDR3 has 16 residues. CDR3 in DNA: TGTGCCAGCAGCGTAAGGACTAGCGGGAACACCGGGGAGCTGTTTTTT. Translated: CASSVRTSGNTGELFF.

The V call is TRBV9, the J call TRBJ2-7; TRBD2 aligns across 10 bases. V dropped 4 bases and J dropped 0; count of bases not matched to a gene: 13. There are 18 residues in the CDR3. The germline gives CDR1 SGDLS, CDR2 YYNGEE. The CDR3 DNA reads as TGTGCCAGCAGCAGTCGGAAGGCTAGCGGGAGCTTCTCCTACGAGCAGTACTTC. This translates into CASSSRKASGSFSYEQYF.